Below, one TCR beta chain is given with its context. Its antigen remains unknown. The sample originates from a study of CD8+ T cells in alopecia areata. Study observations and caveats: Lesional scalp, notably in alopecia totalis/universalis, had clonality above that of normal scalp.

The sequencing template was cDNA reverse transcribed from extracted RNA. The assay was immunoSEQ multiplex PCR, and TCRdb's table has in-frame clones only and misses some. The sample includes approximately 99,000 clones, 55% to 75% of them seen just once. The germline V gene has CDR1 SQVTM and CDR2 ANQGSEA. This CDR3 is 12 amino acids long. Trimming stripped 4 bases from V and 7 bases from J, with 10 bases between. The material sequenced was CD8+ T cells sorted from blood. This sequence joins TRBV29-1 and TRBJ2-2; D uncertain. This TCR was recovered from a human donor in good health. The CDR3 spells CSVAISNGELFF. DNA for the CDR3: TGCAGCGTTGCCATTTCTAACGGGGAGCTGTTTTTT.